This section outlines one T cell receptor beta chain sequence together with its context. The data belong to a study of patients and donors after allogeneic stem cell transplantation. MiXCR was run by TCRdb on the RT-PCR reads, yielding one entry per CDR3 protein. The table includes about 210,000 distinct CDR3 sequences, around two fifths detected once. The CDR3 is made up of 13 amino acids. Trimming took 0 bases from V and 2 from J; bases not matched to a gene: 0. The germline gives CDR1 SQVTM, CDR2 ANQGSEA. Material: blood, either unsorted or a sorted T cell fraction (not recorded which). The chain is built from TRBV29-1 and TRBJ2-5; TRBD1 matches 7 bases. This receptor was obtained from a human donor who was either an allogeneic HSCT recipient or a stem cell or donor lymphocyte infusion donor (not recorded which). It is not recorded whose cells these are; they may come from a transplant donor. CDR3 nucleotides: TGCAGCGTTGAAGACAGGGGGCAAGAGACCCAGTACTTC. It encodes CSVEDRGQETQYF.